These 24 T cell receptor beta chains were all obtained from the same sample, sequenced in a study of Ad26.COV2.S vaccination and SARS-CoV-2 variants. Treatment meaning: some 20 received Ad26.COV2.S at low or high dose, single or two shots; 5 received placebo; per-sample allocation not given. Following the first vaccine or placebo injection, samples were taken on day 63. The table came from immunoSEQ multiplex PCR; TCRdb's copy has only in-frame clones and leaves some out. The sample yields about 330,000 clones, 75% to 90% seen once. Sequencing used peripheral blood, obtained in a trial of Ad26.COV2.S vaccine versus placebo. The receptors were gathered from a person between 18 and 65 years old who received the Ad26.COV2.S COVID-19 vaccine or a placebo.

V and J are TRBV12-3 or TRBV12-4 and TRBJ2-2, with D unclear. Trimming took off 5 bases at V and 3 bases at J, with 4 bases between the two ends. There are 12 residues in the CDR3. CDR3 region: CASSRDTGELFF. CDR3 DNA: TGTGCCAGCAGTCGGGACACCGGGGAGCTGTTTTTT.

The gene calls are TRBV7-2 and TRBJ2-1; TRBD2 matches at 7 bases. The V gene end was trimmed by 5 bases and the J gene end by 7 bases; junction bases not matched to a gene: 8. The germline gives CDR1 SGHTA, CDR2 FQGNSA. This CDR3 contains 14 residues. The CDR3 coding sequence is TGTGCCAGCAGCCCATTAACACTAGCGAATGAGCAGTTCTTC. Its protein is CASSPLTLANEQFF.

The chain employs TRBV7-9 and TRBJ1-3; D uncertain. This CDR3 has 14 residues. The germline V gene encodes CDR1 SEHNR and CDR2 FQNEAQ (reference sequence). Trimming pared 4 bases from V and 2 bases from J, leaving 9 bases between. The CDR3 protein is CASSSGTAGNTIYF. CDR3 nucleotide sequence: TGTGCCAGCAGCTCAGGTACCGCTGGAAACACCATATATTTT.

The chain is built from TRBV4-1 and TRBJ1-1, with D perhaps TRBD1 (6 bases). The CDR3 is 12 amino acids. Germline loops: CDR1 MGHRA, CDR2 YSYEKL. The V and J ends lost 0 bases and 10 bases respectively, with 9 bases between them. CDR3 sequence reads: CASSQEARGAFF. CDR3 coding DNA: TGCGCCAGCAGCCAAGAAGCCAGGGGAGCTTTCTTT.

The chain links TRBV5-1 to TRBJ2-7, with TRBD1 as a possible D gene (5 bases). The CDR3 has 16 amino acids. Germline V gives CDR1 SGHRS, CDR2 YFSETQ. V was shortened by 3 bases and J by 2 bases, with 18 bases between the two germline ends. CDR3 region: CASSYYRSPGAYEQYV. The CDR3 DNA follows: TGCGCCAGCAGCTATTACAGGTCCCCTGGGGCCTACGAGCAGTACGTC.

V and J are TRBV7-2 and TRBJ1-1; 9 bases line up with TRBD1. CDR3 length: 16 amino acids. Looked up from germline, CDR1 is SGHTA and CDR2 is FQGNSA. The V gene end was trimmed by 1 base and the J gene end by 4 bases; junction bases not matched to a gene: 7. The CDR3 nucleotides are TGTGCCAGCAGCTTAGGGACAGGGGAGGAGGGCACTGAAGCTTTCTTT. It translates to CASSLGTGEEGTEAFF. Based on the CDR3 plus reference TRBV7-2 and TRBJ1-1, the full variable domain is GAGVSQSPSNKVTEKGKDVELRCDPISGHTALYWYRQSLGQGLEFLIYFQGNSAPDKSGLPSDRFSAERTGGSVSTLTIQRTQQEDSAVYLCASSLGTGEEGTEAFFGQGTRLTVV.

This clone has more than one count but fewer than ten. The chain combines TRBV2 with TRBJ1-3; D not resolved. The CDR3 is made up of 13 amino acids. Germline V gene sequence: CDR1 SNHLY, CDR2 FYNNEI. V lost 5 bases, J lost 8 bases, and 13 bases lay in between. CDR3 sequence (DNA): TGTGCCAGCAGTTACGGACCCGGGGACACCATATATTTT. Its protein product is CASSYGPGDTIYF.

The chain recombines TRBV11-2 with TRBJ2-5; either TRBD1 or TRBD2 may supply D (6 bases each). CDR1 and CDR2 from the germline V gene are SGHAT and FQNNGV. The CDR3 covers 16 residues. Trimming removed 3 bases at V and 4 bases at J, with 18 bases between. CDR3 sequence (DNA): TGTGCCAGCAGCTTCGGAAGCGGAGGAGGGGGAGAGACCCAGTACTTC. The encoded protein is CASSFGSGGGGETQYF.

This chain connects TRBV6-5 to TRBJ1-1, with no clear D. From germline, CDR1 is MNHEY and CDR2 SVGAGI. CDR3 length: 15 residues. Trimming took off 0 bases at V and 0 bases at J, with 8 bases between the two ends. CDR3: CASSYSSVLNTEAFF. CDR3 sequence (DNA): TGTGCCAGCAGTTACTCCTCGGTTTTGAACACTGAAGCTTTCTTT.

V is TRBV7-2 and J is TRBJ2-7, with D possibly matching TRBD1 (6 bases). Between the trimmed V and J ends, which lost 1 base and 4 bases, there was a span of 14 bases. This CDR3 contains 15 residues. CDR1 and CDR2 (germline): SGHTA, FQGNSA. The chain's CDR3 is CASSLGLGAPYEQYF. The CDR3 DNA reads as TGTGCCAGCAGCTTAGGGCTGGGGGCCCCGTACGAGCAGTACTTC. Looking up the rest from reference TRBV7-2 and TRBJ2-7 gives the full variable domain: GAGVSQSPSNKVTEKGKDVELRCDPISGHTALYWYRQSLGQGLEFLIYFQGNSAPDKSGLPSDRFSAERTGGSVSTLTIQRTQQEDSAVYLCASSLGLGAPYEQYFGPGTRLTVT.

The V call is TRBV7-9, the J call TRBJ1-2; TRBD1 matches at 10 bases. V lost 5 bases to trimming and J lost 4 bases; unmatched junction nucleotides: 7. The CDR3 loop spans 15 amino acids. CDR1 is SEHNR, CDR2 FQNEAQ, per germline (reference sequence). The chain's CDR3 is CASSVAGTGAYGYTF. The DNA for the CDR3 is TGTGCCAGCAGCGTTGCCGGGACAGGGGCCTATGGCTACACCTTC.

This chain links TRBV30 with TRBJ1-2; no reliable D call. Trimming removed 3 bases at V and 8 bases at J, with 13 bases between. From germline, CDR1 is GTSNPN and CDR2 SVGIG (reference sequence). This CDR3 has 12 residues. The CDR3 DNA is TGTGCCTGGAGGCTCTCCGGAGGGGGCTACACCTTC. Its protein is CAWRLSGGGYTF.

The chain has TRBV4-3 and TRBJ1-1; D is possibly TRBD1 (5 bases). Germline V CDR1 and CDR2: LGHNA, YSLEER. The CDR3 extends over 15 amino acids. V gave up 2 bases and J gave up 5 bases, with 15 bases separating them. Here the CDR3 reads CASSQRGGWMTEAFF. CDR3 sequence (DNA): TGCGCCAGCAGCCAAAGGGGAGGGTGGATGACTGAAGCTTTCTTT.

CDR3 sequence: CASSLGAGNQPQHF. CDR3 coding DNA: TGCGCCAGCAGCTTGGGTGCCGGCAATCAGCCCCAGCATTTT. This chain uses TRBV5-1 with TRBJ1-5; no reliable D call. The CDR3 is made up of 14 amino acids. Germline-derived CDR1 and CDR2 are SGHRS and YFSETQ. V was trimmed by 0 bases and J by 2 bases, leaving 6 bases between them.

The V call is TRBV18, the J call TRBJ2-3; a possible D gene is TRBD2 (5 bases). Trimming removed 3 bases at V and 1 base at J, with 23 bases between. The CDR3 sequence is 19 residues long. Per the germline V gene, CDR1 is KGHSH and CDR2 is LQKENI. The CDR3 region has the DNA TGTGCCAGCTCACCTAGCCTAGGGAGATCCCTCTGGGGCACAGATACGCAGTATTTT. Translated, it gives CASSPSLGRSLWGTDTQYF.

This chain links TRBV5-1 with TRBJ1-1; unclear D gene. Germline V gene sequence: CDR1 SGHRS, CDR2 YFSETQ. V gave up 4 bases and J gave up 4 bases, with 17 bases separating them. The CDR3 covers 15 residues. The CDR3 coding sequence is TGCGCCAGCAGCATCGGGGATTTGCTCTTCACTGAAGCTTTCTTT. Translated, it gives CASSIGDLLFTEAFF.

This chain joins TRBV18 and TRBJ1-1; D gene ambiguous. V dropped 8 bases and J dropped 5 bases, with 12 bases sitting between them. The length of the CDR3 is 12 residues. CDR1 and CDR2 from the germline V gene are KGHSH and LQKENI. The CDR3 nucleotides are TGTGCCAGCCCGAAACCGGGGACTGAAGCTTTCTTT. This sequence encodes CASPKPGTEAFF. The full variable domain, in which reference TRBV18 and TRBJ1-1 provide the parts outside the CDR3, is NAGVMQNPRHLVRRRGQEARLRCSPMKGHSHVYWYRQLPEEGLKFMVYLQKENIIDESGMPKERFSAEFPKEGPSILRIQQVVRGDSAAYFCASPKPGTEAFFGQGTRLTVV.

The V and J genes are TRBV11-2 and TRBJ1-6; D might be TRBD1 (5 bases). Germline V gene lookup returns CDR1 SGHAT and CDR2 FQNNGV. V gave up 6 bases and J gave up 7 bases, with 13 bases separating them. This CDR3 region has 14 residues. The CDR3 DNA reads as TGTGCCAGCAGTCTAGGGACTGGGAATTCACCCCTCCACTTT. Protein product: CASSLGTGNSPLHF.

The chain joins TRBV11-2 to TRBJ1-1; possible D gene TRBD1, 5 bases. The CDR3 extends over 13 amino acids. The V gene's germline CDR1 is SGHAT and CDR2 FQNNGV. V dropped 4 bases and J dropped 5 bases, with 11 bases sitting between them. CDR3 sequence (DNA): TGTGCCAGCAGCTCCCCAGGGTTTACTGAAGCTTTCTTT. Translating gives CASSSPGFTEAFF.

J is TRBJ1-1 and V is TRBV3-1 (or the pseudogene TRBV3-2); D is uncertain. The CDR3 runs 13 residues. V was shortened by 2 bases and J by 5 bases, with 9 bases between the two germline ends. Germline assignment: CDR1 LGHDT and CDR2 YNNKEL (reference sequence). CDR3 protein: CASSQLGQTEAFF. Here the CDR3 DNA reads TGTGCCAGCAGCCAACTGGGCCAGACTGAAGCTTTCTTT.

This chain uses TRBV6-5 with TRBJ1-1; D possibly corresponds to TRBD1 (5 bases). V lost 6 bases and J 2 bases, leaving 13 bases between the germline ends. The CDR3 is 14 amino acids. Germline V gene data show CDR1 as MNHEY and CDR2 as SVGAGI. CDR3 sequence: CASSGGRVNTEAFF. The CDR3, as DNA: TGTGCCAGCAGCGGAGGCAGGGTTAACACTGAAGCTTTCTTT.

V gene TRBV9 combines with J gene TRBJ1-2; D perhaps matches TRBD1 (5 bases). Germline V gene sequence: CDR1 SGDLS, CDR2 YYNGEE. The CDR3 is 24 amino acids. The V and J ends lost 2 bases and 8 bases respectively, with 46 bases between them. This CDR3 is CASSVRVGETLGPRLGRGLLGYTF. DNA of the CDR3: TGTGCCAGCAGCGTTCGAGTCGGGGAGACGTTGGGGCCCCGGCTGGGTCGGGGCCTTTTAGGCTACACCTTC. The whole variable domain, remainder taken from reference TRBV9 and TRBJ1-2, is DSGVTQTPKHLITATGQRVTLRCSPRSGDLSVYWYQQSLDQGLQFLIQYYNGEERAKGNILERFSAQQFPDLHSELNLSSLELGDSALYFCASSVRVGETLGPRLGRGLLGYTFGSGTRLTVV.

The chain joins TRBV18 to TRBJ2-2, with no clear D. V was cut by 2 bases and J by 7 bases, with 5 bases left in between. The CDR3 has 12 residues. In germline, CDR1 is KGHSH, CDR2 LQKENI. The CDR3, as DNA: TGTGCCAGCTCACCAATGAGCGGGGAGCTGTTTTTT. This sequence encodes CASSPMSGELFF.

The CDR3, as DNA: TGCGCCAGCAGCCAAGATACCACCCAAACCTCCTACAATGAGCAGTTCTTC. It codes for CASSQDTTQTSYNEQFF. This rearrangement joins TRBV4-3 to TRBJ2-1; unclear D gene. There are 17 residues in the CDR3. The germline V gene encodes CDR1 LGHNA and CDR2 YSLEER. V was cut by 0 bases and J by 0 bases, with 12 bases left in between.